These 24 T cell receptor beta chains share one sample of origin, sequenced in a study of CD8 T cells in ankylosing spondylitis. No antigen has been identified for these receptors. TCRdb re-analysed the 5' RACE reads in MiXCR, keeping a single row per CDR3 protein. This sample yields about 540,000 distinct CDR3 sequences, of which roughly 13% are seen a single time; nearly 7% belongs to the top ten. Overall study results and limits: There was a TCR beta motif, made of roughly eight highly homologous variants, that appeared characteristic of ankylosing spondylitis blood.

Sequences were obtained from blood, either unsorted or a sorted T cell fraction (not recorded which). The receptors were gathered from a male donor with ankylosing spondylitis.

This clonotype was counted between two and nine times. V is TRBV2 and J is TRBJ1-4; TRBD1 aligns across 10 bases. Germline values: CDR1 SNHLY, CDR2 FYNNEI. This CDR3 region has 13 residues. The V and J ends lost 10 bases and 7 bases, in that order; junction bases with no gene match: 6. CDR3 sequence: CATRQGASEKLFF. CDR3 DNA: TGTGCCACCCGACAGGGGGCGAGTGAAAAACTGTTTTTT.

This chain connects TRBV12-3 or TRBV12-4 to TRBJ2-3, with a possible D match to TRBD1 (6 bases). The V and J ends lost 8 bases and 2 bases respectively, with 11 bases between them. The CDR3 is 13 amino acids. The CDR3 loop is CASGDTNTDTQYF. CDR3 DNA sequence: TGTGCCAGCGGGGACACGAACACAGATACGCAGTATTTT.

This clonotype was recorded a few times. J is TRBJ1-2 and V is TRBV4-1; 7 bases agree with TRBD1. CDR1 MGHRA and CDR2 YSYEKL come from the germline V gene. The CDR3 is 14 amino acids. J was trimmed by 5 bases and V by 2 bases; bases with no gene match: 5. The CDR3 region is CASSQRDSSYGYTF. The CDR3, as DNA: TGCGCCAGCAGCCAAAGGGACAGCTCTTATGGCTACACCTTC.

This clonotype appeared a few times. The chain couples TRBV20-1 to TRBJ1-5; TRBD1 might be the D (5 bases). Trimming shortened V by 4 bases and J by 5 bases, and 12 bases separated the two germline ends. CDR3 size: 13 residues. The V gene's germline CDR1 is DFQATT and CDR2 SNEGSKA (reference sequence). CDR3: CSAISWGDQPQHF. In DNA form, the CDR3 reads TGCAGTGCTATTAGCTGGGGGGATCAGCCCCAGCATTTT.

J is TRBJ2-1 and V is TRBV3-1, with D possibly being TRBD1 or TRBD2 (5 bases each). V lost 2 bases and J lost 6, with 8 bases in between. CDR3 length: 13 amino acids. Germline V CDR1 and CDR2: LGHDT, YNNKEL (reference sequence). In DNA form, the CDR3 reads TGTGCCAGCAGCCAAACGAGGGGCAATGAGCAGTTCTTC. It translates to CASSQTRGNEQFF.

This clonotype has more than one count but fewer than ten. This chain uses TRBV15 with TRBJ1-6; tentative D call: TRBD1 (5 bases). This CDR3 is built from 15 residues. Trimming took off 5 bases at V and 3 bases at J, with 11 bases between the two ends. Germline CDR1 reads LNHNV; CDR2 reads YYDKDF (reference sequence). The DNA for the CDR3 is TGTGCCACCAGCGTTGGGGGGGGCTATAATTCACCCCTCCACTTT. Residues: CATSVGGGYNSPLHF.

This clonotype has a handful of counts. V and J are TRBV6-5 and TRBJ1-2; D not resolved. V dropped 0 bases and J dropped 2 bases, with 7 bases sitting between them. The V gene's germline CDR1 is MNHEY and CDR2 SVGAGI. The CDR3 runs to 14 residues. DNA for the CDR3: TGTGCCAGCAGTTACTCGTTTGGCAACTATGGCTACACCTTC. Translating gives CASSYSFGNYGYTF.

The chain carries TRBV25-1 and TRBJ1-5, with D perhaps matching TRBD1 (5 bases). V was trimmed by 3 bases and J by 0 bases, leaving 9 bases between them. CDR1 MGHDK and CDR2 SYGVNS come from the germline V gene. This CDR3 is built from 15 residues. Here the CDR3 DNA reads TGTGCCAGCAGTGACGGTCAGGGTAGCAATCAGCCCCAGCATTTT. This gives the protein CASSDGQGSNQPQHF.

This clonotype occurred many times. The V call is TRBV6-5, the J call TRBJ2-1; TRBD2 matches 13 bases. Trimming took 0 bases from V and 3 from J; bases not matched to a gene: 2. CDR1 and CDR2 from the germline V gene are MNHEY and SVGAGI. The CDR3 consists of 17 residues. The CDR3 nucleotides are TGTGCCAGCAGTTACTCGGGACTAGCGGGAATCTACAATGAGCAGTTCTTC. Translated, it gives CASSYSGLAGIYNEQFF.

This clonotype was counted ten times or more. V is TRBV2 and J is TRBJ2-1; no firm D call. Germline V lookup: CDR1 SNHLY, CDR2 FYNNEI. This CDR3 has 12 amino acids. Trimming cost V 7 bases and J 12 bases, with 16 bases left between them. DNA for the CDR3: TGTGCCAGCAACCTCCTGGGTTTATGGCAGTTCTTC. This encodes CASNLLGLWQFF. Drawing the rest from reference TRBV2 and TRBJ2-1, the complete variable domain is EPEVTQTPSHQVTQMGQEVILRCVPISNHLYFYWYRQILGQKVEFLVSFYNNEISEKSEIFDDQFSVERPDGSNFTLKIRSTKLEDSAMYFCASNLLGLWQFFGPGTRLTVL.

A remark on this clonotype: A much larger clone lies a single base off, so this may be a read error. The J gene is TRBJ2-1, the V gene TRBV2, with D hard to call. The CDR3 extends over 14 amino acids. Germline V gene sequence: CDR1 SNHLY, CDR2 FYNNEI. The CDR3: CTSNRLEVGGEQFF. CDR3 nucleotide sequence: TGTACCAGCAATAGGCTAGAGGTAGGCGGTGAGCAGTTCTTC. The full variable domain, in which reference TRBV2 and TRBJ2-1 provide the parts outside the CDR3, is EPEVTQTPSHQVTQMGQEVILRCVPISNHLYFYWYRQILGQKVEFLVSFYNNEISEKSEIFDDQFSVERPDGSNFTLKIRSTKLEDSAMYFCTSNRLEVGGEQFFGPGTRLTVL.

This clonotype was detected many times. The chain employs TRBV12-3 or TRBV12-4 and TRBJ2-2, with TRBD2 matching 8 bases. The J segment lost 4 bases and the V segment lost 7 bases, leaving 8 bases of the junction unmatched. There are 15 residues in the CDR3. This CDR3 reads CASTPTAGVTGELFF. DNA for the CDR3: TGTGCCAGCACCCCTACAGCGGGAGTCACCGGGGAGCTGTTTTTT.

This clonotype was detected many times. This chain connects TRBV12-3 or TRBV12-4 to TRBJ1-1; D possibly corresponds to TRBD1 (5 bases). This CDR3 spans 15 amino acids. Trimming took off 6 bases at V and 5 bases at J, with 19 bases between the two ends. The CDR3 loop is CASRPTAGTVTEAFF. CDR3 nucleotides: TGTGCCAGCAGACCCACTGCCGGGACGGTGACTGAAGCTTTCTTT.

This clonotype was observed a handful of times. CDR3 bases: TGCGCCAGCACCGCGGGGGCTCGCACTGAAGCTTTCTTT. Protein sequence: CASTAGARTEAFF. The V and J genes are TRBV5-1 and TRBJ1-1, with D perhaps TRBD1 (6 bases). Per the germline V gene, CDR1 is SGHRS and CDR2 is YFSETQ. The CDR3 loop spans 13 amino acids. Trimming cost V 6 bases and J 4 bases, with 13 bases left between them.

The chain is built from TRBV11-2 and TRBJ1-4; D unclear. The CDR3 loop spans 13 amino acids. The V and J ends lost 0 bases and 14 bases respectively, with 13 bases between them. From germline, CDR1 is SGHAT and CDR2 FQNNGV. The CDR3 protein is CASSLERGAWLFF. The CDR3 DNA reads as TGTGCCAGCAGCTTAGAGCGGGGTGCTTGGCTGTTTTTT.

This clonotype has only a few counts. The chain is built from TRBV20-1 and TRBJ2-5; D may be TRBD2 (5 bases). The CDR3 covers 14 residues. V was shortened by 0 bases and J by 0 bases, with 8 bases between the two germline ends. Per germline, CDR1 DFQATT and CDR2 SNEGSKA (reference sequence). DNA for the CDR3: TGCAGTGCTAGAGAAAGGGAGTACCAAGAGACCCAGTACTTC. It codes for CSAREREYQETQYF.

This clonotype showed up just a few times. J is TRBJ1-2 and V is TRBV2, with D unclear. The CDR3 extends over 13 amino acids. Germline-derived CDR1 and CDR2 are SNHLY and FYNNEI. With 7 bases removed from V and 3 bases from J, the gap between germline ends came to 12 bases. The CDR3 loop reads CASKGGEDYGYTF. In nucleotides, the CDR3 is TGTGCCAGCAAGGGCGGGGAAGACTATGGCTACACCTTC. The full variable domain, with the rest looked up from reference TRBV2 and TRBJ1-2, is EPEVTQTPSHQVTQMGQEVILRCVPISNHLYFYWYRQILGQKVEFLVSFYNNEISEKSEIFDDQFSVERPDGSNFTLKIRSTKLEDSAMYFCASKGGEDYGYTFGSGTRLTVV.

V gene TRBV25-1 combines with J gene TRBJ2-1; the D gene is possibly TRBD2 (6 bases). The germline V and J ends were trimmed by 3 bases and 0 bases, with 12 bases remaining between them. Germline lookup yields CDR1 MGHDK and CDR2 SYGVNS. The CDR3 is made up of 16 amino acids. The CDR3 reads CASSDTRGSSYNEQFF. DNA for the CDR3: TGTGCCAGCAGTGATACTCGGGGGAGCTCCTACAATGAGCAGTTCTTC.

The chain joins TRBV7-9 to TRBJ1-1; D gene uncertain. Trimming stripped 5 bases from V and 2 bases from J, with 9 bases between. The germline gives CDR1 SEHNR, CDR2 FQNEAQ (reference sequence). The CDR3 contains 13 residues. The CDR3 sequence is CASSRSHNTEAFF. As DNA, the CDR3 is TGTGCCAGCAGCCGTTCGCATAACACTGAAGCTTTCTTT.

There are a few counts of this clonotype. The V gene is TRBV5-1, the J gene TRBJ2-1, with 7 bases fitting TRBD1. Germline-derived CDR1 and CDR2 are SGHRS and YFSETQ. V shed 2 bases, J shed 8 bases, and the junction held 10 bases outside the gene matches. The CDR3 sequence is 15 residues long. The CDR3 here is CASSFPGQTDYEQFF. For the CDR3, the DNA is TGCGCCAGCAGCTTCCCGGGACAGACGGACTATGAGCAGTTCTTC.

In its sample, this clonotype was seen a few times. The chain has TRBV7-9 and TRBJ2-7; 7 nucleotides align to TRBD1. Per germline, CDR1 SEHNR and CDR2 FQNEAQ (reference sequence). CDR3 length: 15 residues. V trimming: 3 bases; J trimming: 1 base; junction bases outside the gene matches: 6. In DNA form, the CDR3 reads TGTGCCAGCAGCTTTGAGGGGGCGAGGTCCTACGAGCAGTACTTC. Amino acids: CASSFEGARSYEQYF.

This clonotype was counted only a few times. The chain has TRBV3-1 and TRBJ2-5; D not resolved. The CDR3 sequence is 17 residues long. From germline, CDR1 is LGHDT and CDR2 YNNKEL (reference sequence). V lost 3 bases and J lost 3, with 20 bases in between. The CDR3 coding sequence is TGTGCCAGCAGCCACGTCGCGTCGACCGGCGGAAAAGAGACCCAGTACTTC. It translates to CASSHVASTGGKETQYF.

This clonotype was detected a few times. The chain carries TRBV5-1 and TRBJ2-3, with 14 nucleotides matching TRBD2. Germline CDR1 and CDR2: SGHRS and YFSETQ. Losses at the gene ends were 3 bases for V and 2 bases for J; bases not matched to a gene: 5. The CDR3 consists of 17 residues. CDR3 residues: CASSSGTSGRATDTQYF. The CDR3 DNA is TGCGCCAGCAGCTCAGGGACTAGCGGGAGAGCCACAGATACGCAGTATTTT. The full variable domain, rest sourced from reference TRBV5-1 and TRBJ2-3, is KAGVTQTPRYLIKTRGQQVTLSCSPISGHRSVSWYQQTPGQGLQFLFEYFSETQRNKGNFPGRFSGRQFSNSRSEMNVSTLELGDSALYLCASSSGTSGRATDTQYFGPGTRLTVL.

This clonotype came up a few times. V gene TRBV7-2 combines with J gene TRBJ1-6, with D uncertain. In germline, CDR1 is SGHTA, CDR2 FQGNSA. The CDR3 is 16 residues long. The V and J ends lost 1 base and 5 bases respectively, with 12 bases between them. The chain's CDR3 is CASSLVGGPNNSPLHF. CDR3 bases: TGTGCCAGCAGCTTAGTTGGAGGGCCGAATAATTCACCCCTCCACTTT.